The rows below give T cell receptor beta chains drawn from one sample of a study of blood T cell repertoires in COVID-19. Repertoires were generated with immunoSEQ multiplex PCR, while TCRdb's copy carries only in-frame clones and drops some. Of 160,000 or so clones in the sample, about four fifths were seen once. The sequenced sample was peripheral blood. The origin of the receptors is a man in his 60s with active or convalescent COVID-19. Both conserved end residues are part of each CDR3. Clone sizes are given selectively: once, few, many, or a class where the clone is expanded.

TRBJ2-7 TRBV3-1/TRBV3-2 NA CASSQGQGGGYEQYF
TRBJ1-6 TRBV25-1 once CASSEWRGQNSPLHF
TRBJ2-5 TRBV19 NA CASIPGQGKYQETQYF
TRBJ1-2 TRBV29-1 NA CSVEQTGQINYGYTF
TRBJ2-3 TRBV27 NA CASSTSGRAPDTQYF
TRBJ2-1 TRBV19 NA CASSRDRISNYNEQFF
TRBJ1-2 TRBV6-5 NA CASSFFRVGQNYGYTF
TRBJ2-7 TRBV19 NA CASSMGGQGSHEQYF
TRBJ1-2 TRBV7-9 NA CASTLLEPGYQRYTF
TRBJ2-7 TRBV27 NA CASSATGDEQYF
TRBJ2-7 TRBV18 NA CASSPEAPEQYF
TRBJ2-7 TRBV24-1 NA CATSDFGTGSYEQYF
TRBJ2-1 TRBV5-4 NA CASSGKMTGKLYNEQFF
TRBJ2-7 TRBV13 NA CASSWSGSSYEQYF
TRBJ1-1 TRBV18 NA CASSPRQNTEAFF
TRBJ2-3 TRBV4-2 NA CASSQERVRIDTQYF
TRBJ2-5 TRBV3-1/TRBV3-2 NA CASSLRDRGRLVMETQYF
TRBJ1-3 TRBV2 once CASSTSHLGQGTGNTIYF
TRBJ1-2 TRBV2 NA CASSEVRYGYTF
TRBJ2-7 TRBV14 NA CASSQGGLGGYEQYF
TRBJ2-3 TRBV19 NA CASSVYDSGSDTDTQYF
TRBJ1-6 TRBV2 NA CARRGGFHNSPLHF
TRBJ2-7 TRBV5-1 once CASSLDSFYEQYF
TRBJ2-1 TRBV6-5 few CASKTGGNYNEQFF
TRBJ2-7 TRBV7-2 NA CASSLRGQSYEQYF
TRBJ2-7 TRBV14 once CASSPLSSYEQYF
TRBJ1-6 TRBV6-4 NA CASSAGTGDSPLHF
TRBJ1-3 TRBV11-3 few CASSQRWSRNTIYF
TRBJ2-7 TRBV6-5 few CATPEREGLDEQYF
TRBJ2-7 TRBV5-1 few CASSLEGGGRAYEQYF
TRBJ1-6 TRBV28 many CASSLGQGRSPLHF
TRBJ1-2 TRBV3-1/TRBV3-2 NA CASSHEQGGYTF
TRBJ2-5 TRBV7-2 NA CASSLFGASGSQETQYF
TRBJ2-6 TRBV4-1 NA CASSQGQLSGANVLTF
TRBJ2-1 TRBV11-2 NA CASSFHRDSYNEQFF
TRBJ1-3 TRBV29-1 few CSVGDRATGNTIYF
TRBJ2-7 TRBV2 NA CASSEMRGPSYEQYF
TRBJ2-7 TRBV15 NA CATSRDPQGTYEQYF
TRBJ1-6 TRBV5-4 once CASSLAGMDSPLHF
TRBJ2-7 TRBV14 NA CASSQGRSYSYEQYF
TRBJ2-7 TRBV19 few CASRPGQGAHEQYF
TRBJ2-5 TRBV7-7 NA CASSPGGGAASGETQYF
TRBJ2-5 TRBV20-1 NA CSAIQGETQYF
TRBJ1-2 TRBV28 NA CASSLADYGYTF
TRBJ2-1 TRBV7-9 NA CASSRDFTYNEQFF
TRBJ1-4 TRBV4-1 once CASSTDRLFNEKLFF
TRBJ1-4 TRBV25-1 NA CASSAFATNEKLFF
TRBJ1-1 TRBV3-1/TRBV3-2 few CASSHGTGLNEAFF
TRBJ2-3 TRBV6-4 NA CASRQGAGTDTQYF
TRBJ2-2 TRBV6-5 NA CASRGLAGNTGELFF
TRBJ1-3 TRBV2 few CASRAGTGVLSTIYF